This is a list of T cell receptor beta chains from one sample in a study of cytomegalovirus exposure and HLA in healthy donors. This table comes from immunoSEQ multiplex PCR, and its TCRdb copy is limited to in-frame clones, with some not included. The sample has about 120,000 clones, around two thirds seen once. Material for sequencing was PBMCs. The source is a woman in her thirties or forties in good health and CMV-seropositive. Each CDR3 is given with its conserved first and last residue. Clone size, where shown, is once, few, many, or a class for clones that have expanded.

cdr3_aa j_call clone_size cdr3_length v_call
CASRLVQGSEAFF TRBJ1-1 few 13 TRBV7-9
CASSLVLAGAHEQYF TRBJ2-7 . 15 TRBV7-9
CASSTFPVGGRDNEQFF TRBJ2-1 . 17 TRBV19
CASMFYSGREYEQYF TRBJ2-7 . 15 TRBV2
CAWNLEWDEQFF TRBJ2-1 . 12 TRBV30
CASSVDFRGQGNGYTF TRBJ1-2 . 16 TRBV9
CASSGTGWVANTEAFF TRBJ1-1 . 16 TRBV28
CASSQDRGEDYGYTF TRBJ1-2 few 15 TRBV19
CASSQDWTSRGQETQYF TRBJ2-5 . 17 TRBV4-3
CASSDSTTRSTGELFF TRBJ2-2 few 16 TRBV6-4
CASSPRTGGSATQYF TRBJ2-5 . 15 TRBV4-3
CASQTVQGRANTEAFF TRBJ1-1 few 16 TRBV30
CASSPRDSGRAREQYF TRBJ2-5 . 16 TRBV19
CASRQRAAGMGANVLTF TRBJ2-6 . 17 TRBV12-2
CASSQDGDSGKYNEQFF TRBJ2-1 . 17 TRBV4-3
CSVAATQRETQYF TRBJ2-5 . 13 TRBV29-1
CASSLSISANFYEQYF TRBJ2-7 . 16 TRBV7-9
CASRRVGLAYPSTDTQYF TRBJ2-3 . 18 TRBV11-2
CASFPKRGITDTQYF TRBJ2-3 few 15 TRBV18
CASSASGTGGFEQYF TRBJ2-7 few 15 TRBV25-1
CASSELGLAVRGELFF TRBJ2-2 . 16 TRBV2
CSVVTSGTRETQYF TRBJ2-5 . 14 TRBV29-1
CAIARDRVYEQYF TRBJ2-7 . 13 TRBV15
CASSRGQAYEQYF TRBJ2-7 once 13 TRBV11-2
CASSWGTGTGELFF TRBJ2-2 . 14 TRBV5-1
CSSIRAGAGELFF TRBJ2-2 . 13 TRBV7-9
CASSLLAALHEQYF TRBJ2-7 . 14 TRBV27
CASSYTGGQPQHF TRBJ1-5 . 13 TRBV6-6
CASSLFGAGELFF TRBJ2-2 . 13 TRBV19
CASSLPGNPNQPQHF TRBJ1-5 . 15 TRBV28
CASSPFGRVQETQYF TRBJ2-5 few 15 TRBV4-1
CASSTPSGTATEAFF TRBJ1-1 . 15 TRBV19
CASTRSGYNEQFF TRBJ2-1 . 13 TRBV2
CASSETRGQVRKDQPQHF TRBJ1-5 few 18 TRBV6-1
CASSSLGTGGF TRBJ1-2 . 11 TRBV7-2
CASSLGTDNNEQFF TRBJ2-1 . 14 TRBV4-3
CSVEGEPSGRNEQFF TRBJ2-1 . 15 TRBV29-1
CASSPLALRTGGTYEQYF TRBJ2-7 . 18 TRBV18
CASSLYPGGPREQYF TRBJ2-7 . 15 TRBV5-5
CASSWRELNNEQFF TRBJ2-1 few 14 TRBV6-5
CASSLGAGARYEQYF TRBJ2-7 . 15 TRBV7-2